This is a list of T cell receptor beta chains from one sample in a study of identical twins. Each CDR3 protein gets one entry after TCRdb re-called the 5' RACE reads with MiXCR. Seen here are 1.5 million or so distinct CDR3 sequences, under 35% observed once, and the top ten hold approximately 0.29%. The sequencing input was cord blood. The source is a newborn girl in good health. CDR3s include the opening cysteine and the closing phenylalanine or tryptophan. Each record gives: D gene, CDR3 length, J gene, V gene, clone size, CDR3 protein, CDR3 DNA. The D gene is left open where the match is weak. Clone size appears in some rows only: once, few, many, or a class for an expanded clone.

>TRBD2|16|TRBJ2-4|TRBV28|.
CASKLAGGLAKIIQYF
TGTGCCAGCAAACTAGCGGGAGGGTTGGCCAAAATCATTCAGTACTTC
>.|13|TRBJ2-5|TRBV5-1|.
CASSLGVGDEQYF
TGCGCCAGCAGCTTAGGGGTTGGCGATGAGCAGTACTTC
>.|15|TRBJ1-5|TRBV24-1|few
CATSAGVHSNQPQHF
TGTGCCACCAGTGCAGGGGTTCATAGCAATCAGCCCCAGCATTTT
>TRBD1|17|TRBJ1-2|TRBV11-2|.
CASSFPKGGQGLYGYTF
TGTGCCAGCAGCTTCCCCAAGGGGGGACAGGGGCTCTATGGCTACACCTTC
>.|18|TRBJ2-2|TRBV6-5|.
CASSYSGPGTPNTGELFF
TGTGCCAGCAGTTACTCGGGGCCCGGGACTCCCAACACCGGGGAGCTGTTTTTT
>.|12|TRBJ2-1|TRBV9|many
CASSTRSNEQFF
TGTGCCAGCAGCACCCGGAGTAATGAGCAGTTCTTC
>TRBD2|18|TRBJ2-1|TRBV12-3/TRBV12-4|.
CASSLISGGLSFYNEQFF
TGTGCCAGCAGTTTAATCAGCGGGGGGCTATCATTTTACAATGAGCAGTTCTTC
>.|16|TRBJ2-2|TRBV7-2|.
CASTTTRGANTGELFF
TGTGCCAGCACTACAACGAGGGGCGCGAACACCGGGGAGCTGTTTTTT
>.|19|TRBJ1-2|TRBV13|few
CASSNSFMAGRHPNYGYTF
TGTGCCAGCAGTAACTCTTTTATGGCAGGGCGCCATCCTAACTATGGCTACACCTTC
>.|13|TRBJ1-2|TRBV20-1|once
CSARPGTLAGYTF
TGCAGTGCTAGACCTGGGACGTTAGCAGGCTACACCTTC
>TRBD2|15|TRBJ2-7|TRBV20-1|few
CSARDPGGGPYEQYF
TGCAGTGCTAGAGATCCTGGCGGGGGTCCCTACGAGCAGTACTTC
>TRBD2|15|TRBJ2-3|TRBV10-2|.
CATSLGLAITDTQYF
TGCGCCACCTCATTGGGACTAGCAATCACAGATACGCAGTATTTT
>.|14|TRBJ2-2|TRBV12-5|.
CASGSGTDTGELFF
TGTGCTAGTGGTTCGGGGACCGACACCGGGGAGCTGTTTTTT
>.|16|TRBJ2-7|TRBV9|.
CASSVAHEQKLYEQYF
TGTGCCAGCAGCGTAGCTCACGAACAGAAACTCTACGAGCAGTACTTC
>.|17|TRBJ1-6|TRBV12-3/TRBV12-4|few
CASTPGVRGRFNSPLHF
TGTGCCAGCACCCCAGGGGTACGGGGCCGCTTCAATTCACCCCTCCACTTT
>.|12|TRBJ1-1|TRBV5-1|.
CASTREAGEAFF
TGCGCCAGCACCAGGGAGGCTGGTGAAGCTTTCTTT
>.|14|TRBJ1-4|TRBV20-1|few
CSARGSGDSEKLFF
TGCAGTGCTAGAGGGTCAGGGGATTCGGAAAAACTGTTTTTT
>.|15|TRBJ2-4|TRBV27|.
CASSFITEAKNIQYF
TGTGCCAGCAGTTTCATCACGGAGGCCAAAAACATTCAGTACTTC
>.|15|TRBJ2-1|TRBV5-1|.
CASSLAPSSYNKQFF
TGCGCCAGCAGCTTAGCTCCGAGCTCCTACAATAAGCAGTTCTTC
>TRBD1|17|TRBJ2-6|TRBV12-3/TRBV12-4|.
CASSFGTGVSGANVLTF
TGTGCCAGCAGTTTTGGGACAGGGGTCTCTGGGGCCAACGTCCTGACTTTC
>.|14|TRBJ2-3|TRBV5-8|.
CASPPASLTDTQYF
TGTGCCAGCCCCCCCGCTAGCCTCACAGATACGCAGTATTTT
>TRBD1|13|TRBJ1-2|TRBV9|.
CASRPGGLYGYTF
TGTGCCAGCAGGCCAGGGGGCCTCTATGGCTACACCTTC
>TRBD2|17|TRBJ2-1|TRBV18|few
CASSPRTSGGSYNEQFF
TGTGCCAGCTCACCACGTACTAGCGGGGGGTCCTACAATGAGCAGTTCTTC
>.|16|TRBJ2-3|TRBV6-5|.
CASSYSTWRNTDTQYF
TGTGCCAGCAGTTACTCGACGTGGCGGAACACAGATACGCAGTATTTT
>.|15|TRBJ2-1|TRBV2|few
CASRGDLSSYNEQFF
TGTGCCAGCAGGGGTGATCTGAGCTCCTACAATGAGCAGTTCTTC
>.|14|TRBJ2-3|TRBV30|.
CAWSKGGATDTQYF
TGTGCCTGGAGTAAGGGGGGGGCCACAGATACGCAGTATTTT
>.|16|TRBJ2-3|TRBV7-9|few
CASSSRGVTLTDTQYF
TGTGCCAGCAGCTCCAGGGGGGTTACTCTCACAGATACGCAGTATTTT
>TRBD2|16|TRBJ2-5|TRBV4-1|.
CASSPEPGLAQETQYF
TGCGCCAGCAGCCCTGAACCGGGACTAGCACAAGAGACCCAGTACTTC
>TRBD2|20|TRBJ2-4|TRBV11-2|.
CAGSLPLAGGLPLAKNIQYF
TGTGCCGGCAGCTTACCCCTAGCGGGGGGTCTCCCTCTAGCCAAAAACATTCAGTACTTC
>TRBD2|14|TRBJ2-7|TRBV20-1|.
CSASPTSGRIEQYF
TGCAGTGCTAGTCCAACCAGCGGGAGGATCGAGCAGTACTTC
>TRBD2|17|TRBJ2-3|TRBV3-1|.
CASSQATSGSVADTQYF
TGTGCCAGCAGCCAAGCGACTAGCGGGAGTGTTGCGGATACGCAGTATTTT
>TRBD2|14|TRBJ2-5|TRBV29-1|.
CSVGGASGLETQYF
TGCAGCGTTGGGGGCGCTAGCGGGTTAGAGACCCAGTACTTC
>.|17|TRBJ1-5|TRBV20-1|.
CSARGDRRGFHNQPQHF
TGCAGTGCTAGAGGTGATAGGCGGGGGTTCCACAATCAGCCCCAGCATTTT
>.|14|TRBJ2-7|TRBV6-6|many
CASSYGRLSYEQYF
TGTGCCAGCAGTTATGGAAGGTTATCCTACGAGCAGTACTTC
>.|14|TRBJ1-1|TRBV18|once
CASSPQGTYTEAFF
TGTGCCAGCTCACCCCAGGGGACGTACACTGAAGCTTTCTTT
>.|12|TRBJ2-7|TRBV20-1|.
CSGEGLPYEQYF
TGCAGTGGTGAGGGCTTACCCTACGAGCAGTACTTC
>.|13|TRBJ1-2|TRBV6-5|many
CASSYLTGYGYTF
TGTGCCAGCAGTTACTTGACAGGCTATGGCTACACCTTC
>TRBD2|14|TRBJ2-2|TRBV29-1|few
CSVVGLAGAGELFF
TGCAGCGTTGTGGGACTAGCGGGAGCCGGGGAGCTGTTTTTT
>TRBD1|13|TRBJ2-4|TRBV20-1|.
CSARGTGLNIQYF
TGCAGTGCTAGAGGGACAGGGTTGAACATTCAGTACTTC
>.|14|TRBJ1-2|TRBV7-2|few
CASSLGVPGYGYTF
TGTGCCAGCAGCTTAGGAGTCCCGGGCTATGGCTACACCTTC
>TRBD1|15|TRBJ2-3|TRBV12-3/TRBV12-4|few
CASSSRTGVGDTQYF
TGTGCCAGCAGTTCGCGGACAGGGGTGGGAGATACGCAGTATTTT
>TRBD1|14|TRBJ2-7|TRBV29-1|.
CSVYGTGQVREQYF
TGCAGCGTTTACGGGACAGGTCAGGTTCGCGAGCAGTACTTC
>TRBD2|17|TRBJ2-7|TRBV28|.
CASSLAGLAGGSYEQYF
TGTGCCAGCAGTTTAGCGGGACTAGCGGGAGGATCCTACGAGCAGTACTTC
>.|13|TRBJ2-1|TRBV5-1|many
CASSLEGGNEQFF
TGTGCCAGCAGCTTAGAGGGGGGAAATGAGCAGTTCTTC
>.|15|TRBJ2-1|TRBV30|.
CAWFTGMGVYNEQFF
TGTGCCTGGTTCACAGGGATGGGGGTCTACAATGAGCAGTTCTTC
>TRBD2|14|TRBJ2-3|TRBV2|.
CASNLADSTDTQYF
TGTGCCAGCAATCTAGCGGATAGCACAGATACGCAGTATTTT
>.|13|TRBJ2-3|TRBV7-2|.
CASGLVVTDTQYF
TGTGCCAGCGGCTTAGTGGTCACAGATACGCAGTATTTT
>TRBD1|13|TRBJ2-7|TRBV2|few
CASSEDRGREQYF
TGTGCCAGCAGTGAGGACAGGGGGCGCGAGCAGTACTTC
>.|15|TRBJ2-2|TRBV24-1|.
CATSDVPRNTGELFF
TGTGCCACCAGTGATGTTCCCAGAAACACCGGGGAGCTGTTTTTT
>.|16|TRBJ2-7|TRBV5-1|.
CASSYLQGSFSYEQYF
TGCGCCAGCAGCTACCTACAGGGCTCTTTCTCCTACGAGCAGTACTTC
>TRBD2|16|TRBJ2-3|TRBV28|.
CASSFRAGTGGDTQYF
TGTGCCAGCAGTTTCCGAGCGGGAACTGGAGGAGATACGCAGTATTTT
>.|14|TRBJ1-3|TRBV10-3|.
CAIMGRPSGNTIYF
TGTGCCATCATGGGCAGGCCCTCTGGAAACACCATATATTTT
>TRBD1|14|TRBJ1-5|TRBV29-1|once
CSVVVPGTGGSQHF
TGCAGCGTTGTAGTCCCCGGGACAGGGGGCTCCCAGCATTTT
>.|13|TRBJ2-1|TRBV5-1|few
CASSLGVTNEQFF
TGCGCCAGCAGCTTGGGGGTAACAAATGAGCAGTTCTTC